This T cell receptor (beta chain) was captured by sequencing in a study of beta chain features in type 1 diabetes. This clone was counted between two and nine times. Antigen specificity is unknown. The entirety of the isolated RNA underwent reverse transcription, so expressed TCRB transcripts were sequenced. Only in-frame clones appear in the TCRdb table, and some are missing; sequencing was by immunoSEQ multiplex PCR. The sample lists 500,000 to 800,000 clones, around an eighth occurring once. Study conclusions and caveats: Shortening that was moderate but significant affected the TCRB CDR3s of Type 1 diabetes patients in all four CD4+ subsets.

The V end lost 7 bases, the J end lost 5 bases, and 17 bases lay between the germline ends. Germline V lookup: CDR1 SQVTM, CDR2 ANQGSEA. The CDR3 sequence is 13 residues long. The TCR was taken from a man aged 25 to 45 with type 1 diabetes. Sequencing used naive CD4+ T cells from blood. J is TRBJ2-5 and V is TRBV29-1; D tentatively fits TRBD1 or TRBD2 (6 bases each). This CDR3 reads CSGLRGLGETQYF. The CDR3 DNA follows: TGCAGCGGACTCCGGGGGCTTGGCGAGACCCAGTACTTC. The full variable domain, with the rest looked up from reference TRBV29-1 and TRBJ2-5, is SAVISQKPSRDICQRGTSLTIQCQVDSQVTMMFWYRQQPGQSLTLIATANQGSEATYESGFVIDKFPISRPNLTFSTLTVSNMSPEDSSIYLCSGLRGLGETQYFGPGTRLLVL.